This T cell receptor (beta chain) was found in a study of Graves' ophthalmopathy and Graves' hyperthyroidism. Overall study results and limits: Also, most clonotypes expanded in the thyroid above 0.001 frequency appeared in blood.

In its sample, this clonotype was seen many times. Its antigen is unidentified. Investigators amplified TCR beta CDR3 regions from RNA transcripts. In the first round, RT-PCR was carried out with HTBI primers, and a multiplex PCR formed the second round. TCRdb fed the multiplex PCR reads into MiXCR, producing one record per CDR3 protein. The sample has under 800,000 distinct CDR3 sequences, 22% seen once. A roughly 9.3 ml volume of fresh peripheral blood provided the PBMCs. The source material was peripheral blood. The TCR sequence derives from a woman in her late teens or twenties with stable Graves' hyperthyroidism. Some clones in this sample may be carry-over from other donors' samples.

CDR3 in DNA: TGTGCCAGCAGTTCCGATGTGAACACTGAAGCTTTCTTT. It codes for CASSSDVNTEAFF. The chain carries TRBV28 and TRBJ1-1; D gene unclear. Germline CDR1 and CDR2: MDHEN and SYDVKM. V lost 4 bases and J lost 0, with 6 bases in between. The CDR3 has 13 amino acids.